This T cell receptor beta chain derives from a study of cytomegalovirus exposure and HLA in healthy donors. The primer mix had 60 Vbeta and 13 Jbeta primers. The protocol was immunoSEQ multiplex PCR, while the TCRdb copy is restricted to in-frame clones and leaves out a portion. The sample contains about 140,000 clones, approximately 83% of which appear only once. V gave up 4 bases and J gave up 5 bases; unmatched junction bases: 12. This CDR3 contains 18 residues. Germline loops: CDR1 SGHVS, CDR2 FNYEAQ. Study-level findings and limits: Some TCR beta chains (roughly 150 of them) were listed as cytomegalovirus-associated. Later examination showed HLA-associated TCR beta chains had greater clonal expansion than equally common others. Follow-up analysis later connected one missense variant in DCLRE1C with trimming of TCR beta V- and J-genes.

Concerning this clone: Its antigen is unidentified.

There were likely unrecorded immune exposures, though donors were nominally healthy when sampled. V is TRBV7-6 and J is TRBJ2-5, with TRBD2 matching over 14 bases. The receptor was isolated from a male donor in good health and CMV-seronegative. The sample comprised PBMCs. The CDR3 coding sequence is TGTGCCAGCAGCTCCCTGAGGGGACTAGCGGGGGTGCGGGAGACCCAGTACTTC. This gives the protein CASSSLRGLAGVRETQYF.